Ten or more counts support the clone carrying this TCR beta chain. TCRdb reanalysed the 5' RACE reads using MiXCR and keeps one entry per CDR3 protein. Of 55,000 to 85,000 distinct CDR3 sequences listed, around 13% are singletons. Germline-derived CDR1 and CDR2 are MNHEY and SMNVEV (reference sequence). V lost 5 bases and J lost 2, with 18 bases in between. CDR3 length equals 16 residues. This record belongs to a study of early T cells in non-severe SARS-CoV-2 infection. The clonotype was recovered from an adult who was a healthcare worker with PCR-confirmed SARS-CoV-2 infection or an uninfected control (not recorded which). Sequenced material: whole blood. The chain carries TRBV27 and TRBJ1-2, with D possibly matching TRBD1 (6 bases). The CDR3 loop is CASSLFYRDTNYGYTF. The CDR3 coding sequence is TGTGCCAGCAGTCTCTTCTACCGGGACACCAACTATGGCTACACCTTC.